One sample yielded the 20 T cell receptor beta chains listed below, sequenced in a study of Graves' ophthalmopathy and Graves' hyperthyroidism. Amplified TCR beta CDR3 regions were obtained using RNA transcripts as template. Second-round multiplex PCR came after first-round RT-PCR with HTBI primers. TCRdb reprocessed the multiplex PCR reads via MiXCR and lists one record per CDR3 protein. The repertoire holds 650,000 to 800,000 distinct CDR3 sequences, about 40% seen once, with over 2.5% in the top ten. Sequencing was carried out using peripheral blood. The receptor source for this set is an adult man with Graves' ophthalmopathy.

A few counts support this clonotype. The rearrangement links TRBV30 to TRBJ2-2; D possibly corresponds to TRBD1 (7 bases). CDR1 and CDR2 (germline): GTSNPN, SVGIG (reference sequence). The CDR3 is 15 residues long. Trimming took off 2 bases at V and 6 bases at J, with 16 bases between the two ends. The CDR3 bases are TGTGCCTGGAGTCGACAGGGACTTGGTTCCGGGGAGCTGTTTTTT. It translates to CAWSRQGLGSGELFF.

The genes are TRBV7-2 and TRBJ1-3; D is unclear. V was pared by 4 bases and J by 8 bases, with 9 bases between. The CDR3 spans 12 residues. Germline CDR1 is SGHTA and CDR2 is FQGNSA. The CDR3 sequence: CASSSRPDTIYF. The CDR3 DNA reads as TGTGCCAGCAGCTCTCGTCCGGACACCATATATTTT.

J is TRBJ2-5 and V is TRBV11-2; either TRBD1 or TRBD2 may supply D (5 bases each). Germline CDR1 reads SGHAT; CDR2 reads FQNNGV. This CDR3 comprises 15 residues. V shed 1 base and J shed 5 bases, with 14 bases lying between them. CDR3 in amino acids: CASSLGWGLAETQYF. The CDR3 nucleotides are TGTGCCAGCAGCTTAGGATGGGGGTTGGCGGAGACCCAGTACTTC. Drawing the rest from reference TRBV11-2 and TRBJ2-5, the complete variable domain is EAGVAQSPRYKIIEKRQSVAFWCNPISGHATLYWYQQILGQGPKLLIQFQNNGVVDDSQLPKDRFSAERLKGVDSTLKIQPAKLEDSAVYLCASSLGWGLAETQYFGPGTRLLVL.

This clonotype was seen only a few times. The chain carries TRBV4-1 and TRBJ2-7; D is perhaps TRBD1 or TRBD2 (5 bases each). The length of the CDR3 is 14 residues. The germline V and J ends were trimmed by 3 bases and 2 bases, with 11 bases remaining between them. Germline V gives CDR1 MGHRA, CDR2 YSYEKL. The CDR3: CASSQGRLTYEQYF. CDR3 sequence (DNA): TGCGCCAGCAGCCAGGGACGGCTAACCTACGAGCAGTACTTC.

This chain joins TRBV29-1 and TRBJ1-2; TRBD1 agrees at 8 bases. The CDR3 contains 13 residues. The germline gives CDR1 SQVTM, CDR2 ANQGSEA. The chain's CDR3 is CTYDRGSVYGYTF. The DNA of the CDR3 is TGCACCTATGACAGGGGATCGGTCTATGGCTACACCTTC.

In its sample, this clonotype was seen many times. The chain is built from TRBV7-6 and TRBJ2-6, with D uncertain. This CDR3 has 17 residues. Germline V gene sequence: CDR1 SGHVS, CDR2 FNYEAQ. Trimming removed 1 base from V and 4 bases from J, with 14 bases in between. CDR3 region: CASSLEPGPQGANVLTF. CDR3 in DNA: TGTGCCAGCAGCTTAGAGCCAGGCCCGCAAGGGGCCAACGTCCTGACTTTC.

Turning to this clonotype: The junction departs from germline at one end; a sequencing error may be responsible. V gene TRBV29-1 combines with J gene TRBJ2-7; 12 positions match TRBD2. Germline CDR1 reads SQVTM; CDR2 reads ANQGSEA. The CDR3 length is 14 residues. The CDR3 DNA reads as TGCAGCGCCCGACTAGCGGGGGATGGAGGGGAGCTGTACTTC. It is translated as CSARLAGDGGELYF.

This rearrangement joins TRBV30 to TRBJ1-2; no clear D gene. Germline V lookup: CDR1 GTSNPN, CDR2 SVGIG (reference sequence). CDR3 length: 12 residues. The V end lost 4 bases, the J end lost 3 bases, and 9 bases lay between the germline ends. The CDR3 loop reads CAWIYGYYGYTF. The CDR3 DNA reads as TGTGCCTGGATATACGGATACTATGGCTACACCTTC. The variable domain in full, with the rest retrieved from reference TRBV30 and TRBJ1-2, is SQTIHQWPATLVQPVGSPLSLECTVEGTSNPNLYWYRQAAGRGLQLLFYSVGIGQISSEVPQNLSASRPQDRQFILSSKKLLLSDSGFYLCAWIYGYYGYTFGSGTRLTVV.

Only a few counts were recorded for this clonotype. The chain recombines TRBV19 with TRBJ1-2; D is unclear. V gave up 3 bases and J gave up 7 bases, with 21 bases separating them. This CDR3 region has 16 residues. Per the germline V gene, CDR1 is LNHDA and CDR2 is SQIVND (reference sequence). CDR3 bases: TGTGCCAGTAGTATTCCTTACGGGCGACTCGAGACTGGCTACACCTTC. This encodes CASSIPYGRLETGYTF.

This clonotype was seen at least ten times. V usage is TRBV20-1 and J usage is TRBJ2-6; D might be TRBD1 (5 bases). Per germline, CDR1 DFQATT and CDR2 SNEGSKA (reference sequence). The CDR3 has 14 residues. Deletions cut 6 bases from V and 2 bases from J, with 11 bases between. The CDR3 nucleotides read TGCAGTGCCAGGGCAGATCCTGGGGCCAACGTCCTGACTTTC. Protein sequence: CSARADPGANVLTF.

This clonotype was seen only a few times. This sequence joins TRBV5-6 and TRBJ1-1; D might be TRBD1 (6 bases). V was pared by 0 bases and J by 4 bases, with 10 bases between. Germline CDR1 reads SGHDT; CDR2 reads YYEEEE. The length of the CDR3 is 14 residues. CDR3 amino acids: CASSLGRGATEAFF. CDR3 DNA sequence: TGTGCCAGCAGCTTGGGTCGGGGGGCCACTGAAGCTTTCTTT.

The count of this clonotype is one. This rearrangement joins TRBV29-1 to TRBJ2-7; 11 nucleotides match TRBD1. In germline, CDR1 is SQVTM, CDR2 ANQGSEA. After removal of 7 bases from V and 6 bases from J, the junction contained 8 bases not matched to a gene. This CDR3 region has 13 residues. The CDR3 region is CSAWDRGSVEQYF. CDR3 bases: TGCAGCGCATGGGACAGGGGGTCGGTCGAGCAGTACTTC.

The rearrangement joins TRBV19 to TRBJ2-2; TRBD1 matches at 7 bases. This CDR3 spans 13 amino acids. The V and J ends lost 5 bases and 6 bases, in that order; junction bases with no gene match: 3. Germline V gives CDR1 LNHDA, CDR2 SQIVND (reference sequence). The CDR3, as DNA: TGTGCCAGTAGTGTACAGGGGTCCGGGGAGCTGTTTTTT. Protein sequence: CASSVQGSGELFF.

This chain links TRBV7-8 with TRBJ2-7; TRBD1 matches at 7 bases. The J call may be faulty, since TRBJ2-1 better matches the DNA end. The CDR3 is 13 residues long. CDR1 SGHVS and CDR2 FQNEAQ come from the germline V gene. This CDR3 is CASSLSTGNEQFF. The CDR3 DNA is TGTGCCAGCAGCTTATCGACAGGGAACGAGCAGTTCTTC.

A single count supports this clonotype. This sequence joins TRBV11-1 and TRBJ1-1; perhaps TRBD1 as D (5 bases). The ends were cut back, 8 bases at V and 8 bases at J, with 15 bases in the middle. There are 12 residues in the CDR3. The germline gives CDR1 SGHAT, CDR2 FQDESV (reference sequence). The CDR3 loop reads CASLTGRAEAFF. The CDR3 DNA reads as TGTGCCAGCCTAACGGGACGGGCCGAAGCTTTCTTT.

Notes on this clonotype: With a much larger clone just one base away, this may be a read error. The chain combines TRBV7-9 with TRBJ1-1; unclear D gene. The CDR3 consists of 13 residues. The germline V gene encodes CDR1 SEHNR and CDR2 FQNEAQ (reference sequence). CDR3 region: CASSISQNTEALF. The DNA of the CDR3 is TGTGCCAGCAGTATATCCCAGAACACTGAAGCTCTCTTT.

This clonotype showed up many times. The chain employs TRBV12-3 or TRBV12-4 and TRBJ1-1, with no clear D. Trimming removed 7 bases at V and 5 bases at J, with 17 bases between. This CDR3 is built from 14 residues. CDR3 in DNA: TGTGCCAGCACCCTAAAGGGTGGCGGGACTGAAGCTTTCTTT. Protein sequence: CASTLKGGGTEAFF.

The CDR3 coding sequence is TGTGCCAGCAGCTTAATCCAGGGGTGGTACGAGCAGTACTTC. Protein: CASSLIQGWYEQYF. This sequence joins TRBV11-1 and TRBJ2-7; D may be TRBD1 (6 bases). V shed 2 bases and J shed 4 bases, with 12 bases lying between them. Germline-derived CDR1 and CDR2 are SGHAT and FQDESV (reference sequence). CDR3 length: 14 residues. Complete variable domain (other parts from reference TRBV11-1 and TRBJ2-7): EAEVAQSPRYKITEKSQAVAFWCDPISGHATLYWYRQILGQGPELLVQFQDESVVDDSQLPKDRFSAERLKGVDSTLKIQPAELGDSAMYLCASSLIQGWYEQYFGPGTRLTVT.

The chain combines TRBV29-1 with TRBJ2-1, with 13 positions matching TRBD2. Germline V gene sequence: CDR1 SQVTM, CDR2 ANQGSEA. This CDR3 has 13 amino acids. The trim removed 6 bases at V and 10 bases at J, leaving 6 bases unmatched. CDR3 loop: CSVGTSGDREQFF. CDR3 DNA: TGCAGCGTAGGGACTAGCGGGGACCGGGAGCAGTTCTTC.

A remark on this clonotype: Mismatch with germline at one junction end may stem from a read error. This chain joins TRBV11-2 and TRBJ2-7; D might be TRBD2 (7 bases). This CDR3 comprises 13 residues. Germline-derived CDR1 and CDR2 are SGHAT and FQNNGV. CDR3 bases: TGTGCCAGCAGCTTTGGGGGGGGCTACGAGCAGCACTTC. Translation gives CASSFGGGYEQHF.